One sample yielded the 18 T cell receptor beta chains listed below, sequenced in a study of cytomegalovirus exposure and HLA in healthy donors. The PCR used 60 Vbeta and 13 Jbeta primers. TCRdb's table, derived via immunoSEQ multiplex PCR, lists solely in-frame clones and lacks some. The sample holds roughly 140,000 clones, almost 80% seen once. Sequences were obtained from PBMCs. These receptors all come from a male donor in good health and CMV-seronegative.

The rearrangement joins TRBV6-5 to TRBJ1-5; TRBD1 aligns across 8 bases. Germline V gene data show CDR1 as MNHEY and CDR2 as SVGAGI. The CDR3 sequence is 15 residues long. With 10 bases clipped from V and 4 bases from J, the junction kept 12 bases outside the gene matches. This CDR3 reads CATMKADRENQPQHF. The DNA for the CDR3 is TGTGCCACCATGAAAGCGGACAGGGAAAATCAGCCCCAGCATTTT.

The chain couples TRBV5-1 to TRBJ2-5; TRBD2 aligns across 8 bases. TRBJ2-7 matches the DNA end more closely, so the J call is doubtful. The CDR3 consists of 14 residues. The germline CDR1 and CDR2 sequences are SGHRS and YFSETQ. The CDR3 here is CASSYGTSTYEQYF. CDR3 DNA sequence: TGCGCCAGCAGCTACGGGACTAGTACCTACGAGCAGTACTTC.

In its sample, this clone was seen a few times. The junction differs from germline at one of its ends, possibly a read error. The V gene is TRBV7-9, the J gene TRBJ1-3; D is possibly TRBD1 (5 bases). Per germline, CDR1 SEHNR and CDR2 FQNEAQ (reference sequence). The CDR3 totals 17 residues. As DNA, the CDR3 is TGTTCCAGCACCCCTCCGACCTTAAGGCGGGGCGGAAACACCATATATTTT. Its translation is CSSTPPTLRRGGNTIYF.

For the CDR3, the DNA is TGTGCCTGGAGTCGGTTAGCGGCCTCGGGGCAGTTCTTC. Translation gives CAWSRLAASGQFF. The chain employs TRBV30 and TRBJ2-1, with a tentative D call TRBD2 (6 bases). Trimming removed 2 bases at V and 12 bases at J, with 17 bases between. This CDR3 contains 13 residues. Germline V CDR1 and CDR2: GTSNPN, SVGIG (reference sequence).

This chain links TRBV15 with TRBJ2-7; maybe TRBD1 (5 bases). This CDR3 is 15 amino acids long. Germline assignment: CDR1 LNHNV and CDR2 YYDKDF (reference sequence). V lost 5 bases and J lost 9, with 23 bases in between. CDR3 sequence reads: CATSPEIGEGLGQYF. The CDR3 DNA sequence: TGTGCCACCAGCCCAGAGATAGGGGAAGGTCTAGGGCAGTACTTC. The full variable domain, in which reference TRBV15 and TRBJ2-7 provide the parts outside the CDR3, is DAMVIQNPRYQVTQFGKPVTLSCSQTLNHNVMYWYQQKSSQAPKLLFHYYDKDFNNEADTPDNFQSRRPNTSFCFLDIRSPGLGDTAMYLCATSPEIGEGLGQYFGPGTRLTVT.

V usage is TRBV9 and J usage is TRBJ2-5; D is perhaps TRBD2 (6 bases). CDR3 length equals 14 residues. CDR1 and CDR2 (germline): SGDLS, YYNGEE. V was shortened by 3 bases and J by 1 base, with 10 bases between the two germline ends. For the CDR3, the DNA is TGTGCCAGCAGCGGGGGGGAAAGCCAAGAGACCCAGTACTTC. Encoded protein: CASSGGESQETQYF.

This sequence joins TRBV25-1 and TRBJ1-4, with 8 bases matching TRBD1. J lost 3 bases, V lost 8 bases, and 11 bases had no gene match. Germline lookup yields CDR1 MGHDK and CDR2 SYGVNS. CDR3 size: 16 residues. CDR3 nucleotide sequence: TGTGCCAGCCAAGGGGACAGGCCGGGGTCTAATGAAAAACTGTTTTTT. This sequence encodes CASQGDRPGSNEKLFF.

The chain is built from TRBV29-1 and TRBJ2-1; 9 positions agree with TRBD1. This CDR3 has 15 residues. Germline CDR1 reads SQVTM; CDR2 reads ANQGSEA. The V gene end was trimmed by 6 bases and the J gene end by 2 bases; junction bases not matched to a gene: 8. The CDR3: CSVAPRQGAYNEQFF. Here the CDR3 DNA reads TGCAGCGTGGCGCCCAGACAGGGGGCCTACAATGAGCAGTTCTTC.

The rearrangement uses TRBV11-3 and TRBJ2-7; 9 bases agree with TRBD2. The CDR3 spans 16 residues. The germline V gene encodes CDR1 SGHNT and CDR2 YENEEA. V lost 1 base to trimming and J lost 6 bases; unmatched junction nucleotides: 10. The CDR3 reads CASSLVSLAGAGEQYF. The CDR3 DNA sequence: TGTGCCAGCAGCTTAGTCTCCTTAGCGGGGGCGGGCGAGCAGTACTTC.

Comment on this clone: This likely comes from a read error, as the CDR3 has no conserved phenylalanine or tryptophan at its end. The chain employs TRBV7-9 and TRBJ2-7; tentatively, D is TRBD1 (6 bases). Germline loops: CDR1 SEHNR, CDR2 FQNEAQ (reference sequence). Trimming left V 5 bases short and J 0 bases short, with 17 bases between. The CDR3 contains 16 residues. CDR3 residues: CASSPTPGQVSYEQYL. For the CDR3, the DNA is TGTGCCAGCAGCCCGACCCCGGGACAAGTCTCCTACGAGCAGTACCTC.

The chain has TRBV7-8 and TRBJ2-3; D is perhaps TRBD2 (5 bases). V was shortened by 2 bases and J by 5 bases, with 11 bases between the two germline ends. This CDR3 region has 14 residues. Germline loops: CDR1 SGHVS, CDR2 FQNEAQ. In DNA form, the CDR3 reads TGTGCCAGCAGCTTACGGGGTGGGGAAGATACGCAGTATTTT. The encoded protein is CASSLRGGEDTQYF.

This clone was counted between two and nine times. An end of the junction does not agree with germline; a read error may underlie this. The chain carries TRBV7-9 and TRBJ2-2; 8 bases line up with TRBD1. Germline V gene data show CDR1 as SEHNR and CDR2 as FQNEAQ (reference sequence). The CDR3 is made up of 15 amino acids. The CDR3 nucleotides are TGTGCCAGCAGCCCCGGACAGGGATACACTGGGGAGCTGTTTTTT. Encoded protein: CASSPGQGYTGELFF.

J is TRBJ2-7 and V is TRBV11-3, with 8 bases that match TRBD2. The V gene end was trimmed by 4 bases and the J gene end by 4 bases; junction bases not matched to a gene: 12. Germline lookup yields CDR1 SGHNT and CDR2 YENEEA. The CDR3 runs 16 residues. The CDR3 is CASSSFASGGSYEQYF. The CDR3 DNA follows: TGTGCCAGCAGCTCCTTCGCGAGCGGGGGTTCTTACGAGCAGTACTTC.

The V and J genes are TRBV6-1 and TRBJ1-2; 7 bases line up with TRBD1. Germline V gene lookup returns CDR1 MNHNS and CDR2 SASEGT. The junction had 8 bases not matched to a gene; V was cut back by 7 bases and J by 0 bases. The CDR3 is 15 residues long. CDR3: CASNPIQGTNYGYTF. The CDR3 bases are TGTGCCAGCAACCCTATACAGGGGACTAACTATGGCTACACCTTC.

This clone was counted only a few times. This chain connects TRBV5-1 to TRBJ2-1, with 10 bases identical to TRBD1. The CDR3 loop spans 13 amino acids. V shed 7 bases, J shed 6 bases, and the junction held 4 bases outside the gene matches. CDR1 and CDR2 (germline): SGHRS, YFSETQ. The CDR3 loop is CASGWTGGNEQFF. The CDR3 bases are TGCGCCAGCGGATGGACAGGGGGCAATGAGCAGTTCTTC.

The V gene is TRBV12-5, the J gene TRBJ1-4; possible D gene TRBD1, 5 bases. V lost 5 bases and J lost 0, with 13 bases in between. CDR3 length: 16 amino acids. In germline, CDR1 is LGHNT, CDR2 FRNRAP. CDR3 amino acids: CASGPRDFATNEKLFF. The CDR3, as DNA: TGTGCTAGTGGTCCCCGGGACTTTGCAACTAATGAAAAACTGTTTTTT.

The chain uses TRBV20-1 and TRBJ1-1; tentatively, D is TRBD1 (6 bases). Germline V CDR1 and CDR2: DFQATT, SNEGSKA (reference sequence). The CDR3 has 11 residues. V shed 0 bases and J shed 8 bases, with 7 bases lying between them. Here the CDR3 reads CSAREDREAFF. CDR3 DNA sequence: TGCAGTGCTAGAGAAGACAGGGAAGCTTTCTTT.

The chain has TRBV14 and TRBJ2-7; 10 positions match TRBD1. This CDR3 contains 16 residues. Germline trimming cut 1 base from V and 6 bases from J; bases unmatched to any gene: 9. Germline CDR1 and CDR2: SGHDN and FVKESK. CDR3 region: CASSQGLWDRGGEQYF. CDR3 in DNA: TGTGCCAGCAGCCAAGGTCTTTGGGACAGGGGAGGCGAGCAGTACTTC.